Listed below are T cell receptor beta chains from one sample, sequenced in a study of T cells expressing NK-cell markers. TCRdb reprocessed the 5' RACE reads; each CDR3 protein has one entry and no DNA is given. The table for this sample gives about 150,000 distinct CDR3 sequences. Sequencing input: blood T cells: a sorted CD56 or NKG2C T cell subset, CD4+ or CD8+ T cells, or bulk PBMC T cells (not recorded which). The source of these receptors is a woman aged 45-65 years in good health. Both conserved end residues are part of each CDR3. Fields, in order: J gene, V gene, CDR3 length, CDR3 protein.

j_gene: TRBJ1-1; v_gene: TRBV6-5; len: 12; CDR3aa: CASSYSPDEAFF
j_gene: TRBJ1-4; v_gene: TRBV7-9; len: 14; CDR3aa: CASSSGQVLEKLFF
j_gene: TRBJ2-2; v_gene: TRBV12-3/TRBV12-4; len: 14; CDR3aa: CASSPTGDTGELFF
j_gene: TRBJ1-1; v_gene: TRBV4-2; len: 16; CDR3aa: CASSQDPRALDTEAFF
j_gene: TRBJ1-6; v_gene: TRBV18; len: 14; CDR3aa: CASSPGQDNSPLHF
j_gene: TRBJ1-1; v_gene: TRBV29-1; len: 14; CDR3aa: CSVKAASRNTEAFF
j_gene: TRBJ2-3; v_gene: TRBV3-1; len: 16; CDR3aa: CASSQVVGQGTDTQYF
j_gene: TRBJ2-7; v_gene: TRBV5-6; len: 12; CDR3aa: CASSFGQAEQYF
j_gene: TRBJ2-7; v_gene: TRBV4-1; len: 17; CDR3aa: CASSHQPLTGSSYEQYF
j_gene: TRBJ2-3; v_gene: TRBV6-5; len: 15; CDR3aa: CASSSLLENTDTQYF
j_gene: TRBJ2-3; v_gene: TRBV7-6; len: 14; CDR3aa: CASSPGTSDDTQYF
j_gene: TRBJ1-2; v_gene: TRBV12-3/TRBV12-4; len: 14; CDR3aa: CASSLPGLSYGYTF
j_gene: TRBJ1-2; v_gene: TRBV5-6; len: 13; CDR3aa: CASRVGQAYGYTF
j_gene: TRBJ1-1; v_gene: TRBV30; len: 13; CDR3aa: CAWTLNVNTEAFF
j_gene: TRBJ1-1; v_gene: TRBV5-1; len: 14; CDR3aa: CASSFRGDLMGAFF
j_gene: TRBJ2-1; v_gene: TRBV25-1; len: 15; CDR3aa: CASSEGVVSRNEQFF
j_gene: TRBJ2-3; v_gene: TRBV7-8; len: 17; CDR3aa: CASSQKPGQGPRGTQYF
j_gene: TRBJ1-5; v_gene: TRBV4-1; len: 13; CDR3aa: CASSQAEYQPQHF